The 30 T cell receptor beta chains listed next were all sequenced from one sample in a study of shared clonotypes between healthy human individuals. Produced via immunoSEQ multiplex PCR; TCRdb's table is partial and in-frame only. The data hold hundreds of thousands of clones, with 73% observed a single time. Source material: memory CD4+ T cells sorted from blood. Subset specified: CD45RA-negative fraction. The source is a woman aged 30 to 39 in good health.

The genes are TRBV5-1 and TRBJ2-3; the D call may be TRBD1 or TRBD2 (5 bases each). Germline V CDR1 and CDR2: SGHRS, YFSETQ. V lost 5 bases and J 3 bases, leaving 13 bases between the germline ends. The CDR3 length is 14 residues. Written as DNA, the CDR3 is TGCGCCAGCAGGCGTGGGGGAGTGACAGATACGCAGTATTTT. It codes for CASRRGGVTDTQYF.

The V and J genes are TRBV6-6 and TRBJ1-5; D is perhaps TRBD1 (5 bases). V lost 8 bases and J lost 0, with 14 bases in between. The CDR3 extends over 15 amino acids. CDR1 is MNHNY, CDR2 SVGAGI, per germline (reference sequence). In nucleotides, the CDR3 is TGTGCCAGCCGAGGGACGGAAAATAGCAATCAGCCCCAGCATTTT. Translating gives CASRGTENSNQPQHF.

As for this clone: The same CDR3 can be traced to other DNA sequences in this sample. The chain has TRBV27 and TRBJ2-3; D is unclear. Germline V gives CDR1 MNHEY, CDR2 SMNVEV (reference sequence). V lost 3 bases and J 6 bases, leaving 4 bases between the germline ends. The CDR3 covers 11 residues. In nucleotides, the CDR3 is TGTGCCAGCAGTTTGAGGGATACGCAGTATTTT. It codes for CASSLRDTQYF.

This clone was picked up a small number of times. J is TRBJ1-5 and V is TRBV28; weak D call: TRBD1 (5 bases). The CDR3 length is 16 residues. Germline V gene lookup returns CDR1 MDHEN and CDR2 SYDVKM. The V end was cut by 8 bases, the J end by 0 bases, with 17 bases between. The CDR3 nucleotides read TGTGCCAGCGGAACTCGACAGAGGTATAGCAATCAGCCCCAGCATTTT. This translates into CASGTRQRYSNQPQHF. Combining the CDR3 with reference TRBV28 and TRBJ1-5 gives the whole variable domain DVKVTQSSRYLVKRTGEKVFLECVQDMDHENMFWYRQDPGLGLRLIYFSYDVKMKEKGDIPEGYSVSREKKERFSLILESASTNQTSMYLCASGTRQRYSNQPQHFGDGTRLSIL.

Only one count was recorded for this clone. The rearrangement links TRBV28 to TRBJ1-2; the match to TRBD1 covers 9 bases. The CDR3 has 14 residues. The V and J ends lost 5 bases and 5 bases, in that order; junction bases with no gene match: 6. Germline V gene sequence: CDR1 MDHEN, CDR2 SYDVKM. The CDR3 coding sequence is TGTGCCAGCAGTCGGGGGACAGGGAGTTATGGCTACACCTTC. Its translation is CASSRGTGSYGYTF.

This chain joins TRBV18 and TRBJ1-1; D is undetermined. Trimming left V 2 bases short and J 6 bases short, with 10 bases between. Germline assignment: CDR1 KGHSH and CDR2 LQKENI. The CDR3 sequence is 13 residues long. CDR3 nucleotide sequence: TGTGCCAGCTCACCATCTGAAACCCCTGAAGCTTTCTTT. Residues: CASSPSETPEAFF.

CDR3 in amino acids: CASSPGGQETQYF. In DNA, the CDR3 is TGTGCCAGCTCACCAGGGGGCCAAGAGACCCAGTACTTC. The chain uses TRBV18 and TRBJ2-5; the D call may be TRBD1 or TRBD2 (5 bases each). The CDR3 is 13 residues long. The germline V and J ends were trimmed by 2 bases and 1 base, with 5 bases remaining between them. Germline V gives CDR1 KGHSH, CDR2 LQKENI.

The V gene is TRBV27, the J gene TRBJ2-1, with TRBD2 identical over 7 bases. The J segment lost 0 bases and the V segment lost 4 bases, leaving 9 bases of the junction unmatched. The CDR3 has 17 amino acids. CDR1 and CDR2 (germline): MNHEY, SMNVEV (reference sequence). The CDR3 loop is CASSSHFGGSSYNEQFF. The CDR3 nucleotides are TGTGCCAGCAGTTCCCACTTTGGCGGGAGCTCCTACAATGAGCAGTTCTTC.

The chain carries TRBV18 and TRBJ2-2; D unresolved. The germline V and J ends were trimmed by 2 bases and 3 bases, with 10 bases remaining between them. The CDR3 length is 15 residues. Germline CDR1 and CDR2: KGHSH and LQKENI. The chain's CDR3 is CASSPRQEYTGELFF. The CDR3 DNA follows: TGTGCCAGCTCACCAAGACAAGAGTACACCGGGGAGCTGTTTTTT.

V and J are TRBV6-1 and TRBJ2-3, with a possible D match to TRBD2 (5 bases). The germline gives CDR1 MNHNS, CDR2 SASEGT. V was trimmed by 1 base and J by 2 bases, leaving 10 bases between them. The CDR3 loop spans 15 amino acids. CDR3 in amino acids: CASSEGTYYTDTQYF. CDR3 nucleotide sequence: TGTGCCAGCAGTGAAGGGACTTACTACACAGATACGCAGTATTTT.

This clone was observed a few times. J is TRBJ2-5 and V is TRBV23-1; perhaps TRBD1 as D (6 bases). TRBV23-1 is known as an ORF, though its function is uncertain. The germline V and J ends were trimmed by 3 bases and 2 bases, with 13 bases remaining between them. The CDR3 extends over 15 amino acids. The CDR3 sequence: CASSHPGTLQETQYF. Written as DNA, the CDR3 is TGCGCCAGCAGTCACCCCGGGACATTGCAAGAGACCCAGTACTTC.

The chain joins TRBV19 to TRBJ1-5; 7 bases are a match to TRBD1. Germline V lookup: CDR1 LNHDA, CDR2 SQIVND (reference sequence). The CDR3 contains 15 residues. Trimming took 5 bases from V and 9 from J; bases not matched to a gene: 13. DNA of the CDR3: TGTGCCAGTAGTTCCCTCCAGGGGGGTCGGGGGCCCCAGCATTTT. Amino acids: CASSSLQGGRGPQHF.

V and J are TRBV29-1 and TRBJ2-7; no firm D call. V was pared by 7 bases and J by 4 bases, with 11 bases between. CDR1 is SQVTM, CDR2 ANQGSEA, per germline. The CDR3 has 11 amino acids. CDR3 nucleotide sequence: TGCAGCGCCCTCGTGGGATACGAGCAGTACTTC. Translating gives CSALVGYEQYF.

This clone was seen at least ten times. The chain uses TRBV2 and TRBJ1-1; 7 nucleotides align to TRBD1. The CDR3 length is 15 residues. Per the germline V gene, CDR1 is SNHLY and CDR2 is FYNNEI. The ends lost 6 bases at V and 1 base at J; junction bases unmatched: 8. The CDR3, as DNA: TGTGCCAGCAGCGGACAGGCAAGGGCGAACACTGAAGCTTTCTTT. It yields the protein CASSGQARANTEAFF.

The chain has TRBV30 and TRBJ1-6; TRBD1 is a possible D gene (6 bases). Trimming removed 0 bases from V and 11 bases from J, with 17 bases in between. The CDR3 covers 15 residues. In germline, CDR1 is GTSNPN, CDR2 SVGIG (reference sequence). The CDR3 spells CAWSVSGRGRTPLHF. In nucleotides, the CDR3 is TGTGCCTGGAGTGTGTCTGGCAGGGGACGGACACCCCTCCACTTT. Based on the CDR3 plus reference TRBV30 and TRBJ1-6, the full variable domain is SQTIHQWPATLVQPVGSPLSLECTVEGTSNPNLYWYRQAAGRGLQLLFYSVGIGQISSEVPQNLSASRPQDRQFILSSKKLLLSDSGFYLCAWSVSGRGRTPLHFGNGTRLTVT.

This chain uses TRBV28 with TRBJ2-7; no firm D call. Trimming stripped 3 bases from V and 8 bases from J, with 8 bases between. The V gene's germline CDR1 is MDHEN and CDR2 SYDVKM. CDR3 size: 11 residues. CDR3 sequence: CASSLASQQYF. In DNA form, the CDR3 reads TGTGCCAGCAGTTTGGCCAGTCAGCAGTACTTC.

This chain links TRBV6-1 with TRBJ2-7; TRBD1 matches 10 bases. Germline trimming cut 4 bases from V and 5 bases from J; bases unmatched to any gene: 11. The CDR3 contains 16 residues. Germline-derived CDR1 and CDR2 are MNHNS and SASEGT. The CDR3 DNA reads as TGTGCCAGCAGTGGATCGATGACAGGGGGCAATAACGAGCAGTACTTC. Its translation is CASSGSMTGGNNEQYF.

This sequence joins TRBV28 and TRBJ2-7; weak D call: TRBD2 (5 bases). Germline CDR1 reads MDHEN; CDR2 reads SYDVKM. The CDR3 contains 14 residues. Trimming cost V 3 bases and J 6 bases, with 15 bases left between them. The DNA of the CDR3 is TGTGCCAGCAGTTTTCCACCTCGGGAAGGCGAGCAGTACTTC. It is translated as CASSFPPREGEQYF. The full variable domain, its missing parts supplied by reference TRBV28 and TRBJ2-7, is DVKVTQSSRYLVKRTGEKVFLECVQDMDHENMFWYRQDPGLGLRLIYFSYDVKMKEKGDIPEGYSVSREKKERFSLILESASTNQTSMYLCASSFPPREGEQYFGPGTRLTVT.

The chain carries TRBV28 and TRBJ2-7, with TRBD1 matching over 10 bases. J lost 5 bases, V lost 4 bases, and 14 bases had no gene match. The CDR3 contains 17 residues. The germline CDR1 and CDR2 sequences are MDHEN and SYDVKM. DNA for the CDR3: TGTGCCAGCAGTTCCCGGGACAGGGGTGTTCGAGGGAACGAGCAGTACTTC. This codes for CASSSRDRGVRGNEQYF.

The rearrangement joins TRBV7-6 to TRBJ1-1; 7 bases map to TRBD1. Trimming took 2 bases from V and 6 from J; bases not matched to a gene: 3. Germline assignment: CDR1 SGHVS and CDR2 FNYEAQ. The CDR3 has 13 residues. This CDR3 reads CASSLSQGAEAFF. Here the CDR3 DNA reads TGTGCCAGCAGCTTAAGTCAGGGGGCTGAAGCTTTCTTT. Using reference TRBV7-6 and TRBJ1-1 for the parts outside the CDR3, the full variable domain is GAGVSQSPRYKVTKRGQDVALRCDPISGHVSLYWYRQALGQGPEFLTYFNYEAQQDKSGLPNDRFSAERPEGSISTLTIQRTEQRDSAMYRCASSLSQGAEAFFGQGTRLTVV.

J is TRBJ2-1 and V is TRBV7-9; D is possibly TRBD1 (6 bases). This CDR3 has 15 amino acids. Germline assignment: CDR1 SEHNR and CDR2 FQNEAQ (reference sequence). Trimming removed 6 bases from V and 0 bases from J, with 12 bases in between. The CDR3 nucleotides are TGTGCCAGCAGGGCGGGCAGGGGCTCCTACAATGAGCAGTTCTTC. It is translated as CASRAGRGSYNEQFF.

The DNA for the CDR3 is TGCGCCAGCAGCTTGGCCAGGGGAGTCTCCTACGAGCAGTACTTC. Amino acid sequence: CASSLARGVSYEQYF. The chain has TRBV5-1 and TRBJ2-7; maybe TRBD1 (6 bases). The germline CDR1 and CDR2 sequences are SGHRS and YFSETQ. Trimming took 0 bases from V and 0 from J, leaving 10 bases between them. CDR3 length: 15 residues.

This clone was seen just once. This sequence joins TRBV7-9 and TRBJ1-4; 8 positions agree with TRBD1. V shed 5 bases and J 11 bases; nucleotides not matched to a gene: 4. The germline V gene has CDR1 SEHNR and CDR2 FQNEAQ (reference sequence). This CDR3 contains 12 residues. The CDR3 DNA follows: TGTGCCAGCAGCCTACAGGGGGAGAAACTGTTTTTT. Protein: CASSLQGEKLFF.

Notes on this clone: The sample has other DNA sequences that encode this CDR3 too. The chain has TRBV6-5 and TRBJ1-5, with 7 nucleotides matching TRBD1. V shed 6 bases and J 7 bases; nucleotides not matched to a gene: 3. Germline V lookup: CDR1 MNHEY, CDR2 SVGAGI. CDR3 length: 12 residues. The CDR3 loop reads CASSSGGQPQHF. The CDR3 coding sequence is TGTGCCAGCAGCTCAGGGGGGCAGCCCCAGCATTTT.

The CDR3 DNA follows: TGTGCCAGCAGCGTGGATAATGGATTGAGGGGCCCTCAGCCCCAGCATTTT. Amino acid sequence: CASSVDNGLRGPQPQHF. The chain links TRBV9 to TRBJ1-5; D might be TRBD1 (5 bases). The length of the CDR3 is 17 residues. Germline V gives CDR1 SGDLS, CDR2 YYNGEE. V lost 2 bases, J lost 6 bases, and 21 bases lay in between.

Many counts were recorded for this clone. The chain couples TRBV15 to TRBJ1-5; 9 nucleotides agree with TRBD1. This CDR3 is built from 17 residues. V lost 1 base and J lost 2; bases outside the gene matches: 6. Germline V gene sequence: CDR1 LNHNV, CDR2 YYDKDF (reference sequence). CDR3: CATSRANRGRGNQPQHF. The CDR3 DNA reads as TGTGCCACCAGCAGAGCCAACAGGGGGCGAGGCAATCAGCCCCAGCATTTT.

In this sample, this clone turned up a few times. In the same sample, other DNA sequences code for this CDR3. CDR3 bases: TGTGCCAGCAGCTTTGAGGGACAGCTGAACACTGAAGCTTTCTTT. It specifies CASSFEGQLNTEAFF. V gene TRBV13 combines with J gene TRBJ1-1; 7 bases are a match to TRBD1. CDR1 is PRHDT, CDR2 FYEKMQ, per germline (reference sequence). The CDR3 spans 15 residues. After removal of 3 bases from V and 0 bases from J, the junction contained 4 bases not matched to a gene.

Only one count was recorded for this clone. V gene TRBV2 combines with J gene TRBJ1-5; 9 nucleotides align to TRBD1. This CDR3 comprises 17 residues. V was clipped by 6 bases and J by 5 bases; unmatched bases: 14. Germline CDR1 SNHLY, CDR2 FYNNEI. The CDR3 here is CASRPSAPGQGYQPQHF. DNA of the CDR3: TGTGCCAGCAGGCCCAGTGCTCCGGGACAGGGTTATCAGCCCCAGCATTTT. The full variable domain, in which reference TRBV2 and TRBJ1-5 provide the parts outside the CDR3, is EPEVTQTPSHQVTQMGQEVILRCVPISNHLYFYWYRQILGQKVEFLVSFYNNEISEKSEIFDDQFSVERPDGSNFTLKIRSTKLEDSAMYFCASRPSAPGQGYQPQHFGDGTRLSIL.

The V gene is TRBV5-1, the J gene TRBJ2-7; TRBD2 aligns across 7 bases. CDR3 length equals 14 residues. J lost 6 bases, V lost 0 bases, and 6 bases had no gene match. Germline V lookup: CDR1 SGHRS, CDR2 YFSETQ. DNA for the CDR3: TGCGCCAGCAGCTTGGAAGCGGGAAAGGGCGAGCAGTACTTC. It encodes CASSLEAGKGEQYF.

This chain links TRBV4-1 with TRBJ1-3; D not certain. Germline V gives CDR1 MGHRA, CDR2 YSYEKL. The germline V and J ends were trimmed by 7 bases and 0 bases, with 19 bases remaining between them. The CDR3 has 17 residues. For the CDR3, the DNA is TGCGCCAGCACTGATTTAACGGGGATCTCCTCTGGAAACACCATATATTTT. Protein product: CASTDLTGISSGNTIYF.